This T cell receptor beta chain originates from a study of regulatory T cells in long-lasting Graves disease. CDR1 is MDHEN, CDR2 SYDVKM, per germline. The CDR3 runs 18 residues. With V trimmed by 2 bases and J by 1 base, 7 bases remained unmatched. In this sample, this clonotype turned up many times. Its cognate antigen is unknown. Findings and caveats of the study: When disease was persistent, TRBV28, TRBJ1-2 and TRBJ2-5 were the favored segments.

Time point meaning: persistent/refractory GD, antithyroid drugs over 5 years with positive TRAb. Extracted RNA from PBMCs served as the source of the TCR library. EDTA tubes held approximately 8.8 milliliters of peripheral blood from each patient. To make TCR beta libraries, researchers used iRepertoire HTBI primers and Arm-PCR of CDR3 regions. TCRdb passed the multiplex PCR reads through MiXCR, listing each CDR3 protein once. This table has a few hundred thousand distinct CDR3 sequences, 20% to 25% appearing once. The sequencing here drew on peripheral blood mononuclear cells (PBMCs), taken when the disease was refractory, from a patient treated with antithyroid drugs. This chain links TRBV28 with TRBJ2-2; 10 nucleotides agree with TRBD1. The sequence was collected from a female donor with Graves disease. This CDR3 is CASSLIPGTGVNTGELFF. The DNA of the CDR3 is TGTGCCAGCAGTTTAATCCCCGGGACAGGGGTGAACACCGGGGAGCTGTTTTTT. The full variable domain, completed using reference TRBV28 and TRBJ2-2, is DVKVTQSSRYLVKRTGEKVFLECVQDMDHENMFWYRQDPGLGLRLIYFSYDVKMKEKGDIPEGYSVSREKKERFSLILESASTNQTSMYLCASSLIPGTGVNTGELFFGEGSRLTVL.